This TCR beta chain was obtained from a study of shared clonotypes between healthy human individuals. This clone showed up just a few times. What it binds is not known. Naive CD8 cells comprised CD45RO-negative, CCR7-positively selected cells, excluding terminally differentiated effector memory CD45RA+ cells. CDR1 is SGHNT and CDR2 is YYREEE in the germline V gene (reference sequence). The CDR3 runs 13 residues. Trimming removed 5 bases at V and 1 base at J, with 6 bases between. Some clones are missing from TCRdb's copy, which holds only in-frame ones; the method was immunoSEQ multiplex PCR. The sample lists about 2,200,000 clones; 85% to 95% were seen once. Study outcomes and limitations: Lower generation probabilities were found for non-shared clonotypes than for those shared by all four donors.

Source material: naive CD8+ T cells from PBMCs. The receptor's source is a man aged 18 to 29 in good health. Some clones in this sample may be carry-over from other donors' samples. The chain uses TRBV5-4 and TRBJ2-2; D is possibly TRBD1 (5 bases). The chain's CDR3 is CASSTGNTGELFF. CDR3 in DNA: TGTGCCAGCAGTACAGGGAACACCGGGGAGCTGTTTTTT.